This T cell receptor beta chain was sequenced during a study of OX40 agonist ivuxolimab in advanced cancers. On the study more broadly: The dose-escalation cohort had hepatocellular carcinoma, melanoma, renal cell or head and neck cancer. Prior checkpoint blockade (anti-PD-1, anti-PD-L1 or anti-CTLA-4) was permitted; under 50% had it.

Autoimmune disease history or systemic immunosuppression barred patients. TCRdb's copy holds only in-frame clones and misses some; the assay was immunoSEQ multiplex PCR. This sample has roughly 18,000 clones, with more than 65% found just once. Trimming removed 5 bases from V and 8 bases from J; junction bases left unmatched: 12. The CDR3 contains 15 residues. Germline loops: CDR1 SGHAT, CDR2 FQNNGV. This sequence joins TRBV11-2 and TRBJ2-3; 8 bases agree with TRBD2. Sequences were derived from CD4+ or CD8+ T cells sorted from blood, sampled in a trial of the OX40 agonist ivuxolimab. The receptor was derived from an adult with an advanced solid tumor such as melanoma, head and neck, liver or kidney cancer. The CDR3 DNA sequence: TGTGCCAGCAGCCCCGGCGGTAGCGGGATTGGTACGCAGTATTTT. Protein product: CASSPGGSGIGTQYF.